This TCR beta chain originates from a study of T cells in Graves' hyperthyroidism and ophthalmopathy. Study-level points and caveats: Among clonotypes expanded in thyroid above 0.001, most were also found in blood.

V was trimmed by 5 bases and J by 7 bases, leaving 6 bases between them. Germline CDR1 is SEHNR and CDR2 is FQNEAQ (reference sequence). This CDR3 has 12 residues. With respect to this clonotype: The antigen remains unidentified.

Regions amplified from RNA transcripts were the TCR beta CDR3 regions. TCR CDR3 regions were first amplified by RT-PCR with HTBI primers. TCRdb redid the calling of the multiplex PCR reads with MiXCR, one entry per CDR3 protein. Here the sample spans about 290,000 distinct CDR3 sequences, about 13% being singletons. J is TRBJ1-6 and V is TRBV7-9; D not certain. This receptor was obtained from a woman in her thirties or forties with Graves' hyperthyroidism. The sample taken for sequencing was blood. CDR3 coding DNA: TGTGCCAGCAGCCCACGGAATTCACCCCTCCACTTT. Amino acid sequence: CASSPRNSPLHF. Together with reference TRBV7-9 and TRBJ1-6, the CDR3 gives the full variable domain: DTGVSQNPRHKITKRGQNVTFRCDPISEHNRLYWYRQTLGQGPEFLTYFQNEAQLEKSRLLSDRFSAERPKGSFSTLEIQRTEQGDSAMYLCASSPRNSPLHFGNGTRLTVT.